Listed here are 12 T cell receptor beta chains from one sample, sequenced in a study of breast tumors, draining lymph nodes, adjacent tissues (dated by TCRdb to 2016 to 2017). The library was built by means of multiplex PCR. TCRdb records Illumina HiSeq 2000 as the sequencer. The raw public data were reprocessed by TCRdb itself: fastp quality trimming at Q25, MiXCR clonotype calling, in-frame beta chains only. Records with the same CDR3 protein are collapsed into one entry carrying the most frequent genes and DNA. Present in this sample are approximately 190,000 distinct CDR3 sequences, 31% of which were seen just once. In total, the top ten clones hold roughly 4% of the sample. Lymph node samples came from the axillary draining lymph nodes of breast cancer patients. The specimen was axillary lymph node tissue. The receptors originated from a female donor with breast cancer. Some clones in this sample may be carry-over from other donors' samples.

This clonotype has at least ten counts. This chain joins TRBV6-1 and TRBJ1-3, with 7 bases aligning to TRBD1. The CDR3 consists of 17 residues. CDR1 and CDR2 from the germline V gene are MNHNS and SASEGT. Trimming removed 5 bases from V and 0 bases from J; junction bases left unmatched: 10. As DNA, the CDR3 is TGTGCCAGCAGTTACGACAGGGTGGGGTTCTCTGGAAACACCATATATTTT. As protein: CASSYDRVGFSGNTIYF.

Points on this clonotype: This may stem from a read error, because a much larger clone lies one nucleotide away. J is TRBJ2-3 and V is TRBV7-8, with D unclear. The end of the DNA aligns better with TRBJ1-5, so the J call may be wrong. From germline, CDR1 is SGHVS and CDR2 FQNEAQ. CDR3 length: 15 residues. The DNA for the CDR3 is TGTGCCAGCAGCTGGACTAGCGGGAGCTGGGATACGCAGCATTTT. Translating gives CASSWTSGSWDTQHF.

Ten or more counts support this clonotype. The CDR3 nucleotides are TGTGCCAGCAGCTTAGACGGCACGAGCTCCTACGAGCAGTACTTC. Translated, it gives CASSLDGTSSYEQYF. The chain employs TRBV7-2 and TRBJ2-7, with D unresolved. The germline gives CDR1 SGHTA, CDR2 FQGNSA. The CDR3 loop spans 15 amino acids. Deletions cut 1 base from V and 0 bases from J, with 10 bases between.

There are many counts of this clonotype. V is TRBV20-1 and J is TRBJ2-7; D unresolved. There are 12 residues in the CDR3. V shed 4 bases and J shed 0 bases, with 7 bases lying between them. Germline CDR1 is DFQATT and CDR2 is SNEGSKA (reference sequence). The CDR3 nucleotides read TGCAGTGCTATGCAAGACTCCTACGAGCAGTACTTC. Residues: CSAMQDSYEQYF.

This clonotype was observed many times. The chain recombines TRBV18 with TRBJ1-6, with 9 nucleotides matching TRBD1. Germline V gene lookup returns CDR1 KGHSH and CDR2 LQKENI. The CDR3 length is 15 residues. V was pared by 4 bases and J by 7 bases, with 5 bases of the junction left unmatched. CDR3 region: CASSLQGQGNSPLHF. Written as DNA, the CDR3 is TGTGCCAGCTCACTACAGGGACAGGGAAATTCACCCCTCCACTTT.

This clonotype was detected only a few times. The chain couples TRBV5-1 to TRBJ2-6; 8 nucleotides agree with TRBD1. CDR1 and CDR2 from the germline V gene are SGHRS and YFSETQ. V trimming: 4 bases; J trimming: 6 bases; junction bases outside the gene matches: 18. The CDR3 contains 19 residues. The CDR3 sequence is CASSPEGTGSPTEANVLTF. CDR3 in DNA: TGCGCCAGCAGCCCCGAGGGGACAGGCTCTCCGACTGAGGCCAACGTCCTGACTTTC.

V is TRBV2 and J is TRBJ1-4; 8 bases agree with TRBD1. The junction had 10 bases not matched to a gene; V was cut back by 4 bases and J by 0 bases. The length of the CDR3 is 18 residues. Germline V gene lookup returns CDR1 SNHLY and CDR2 FYNNEI. CDR3 nucleotide sequence: TGTGCCAGCAGTGGACAGGGGAGGGGGTTGGCAACTAATGAAAAACTGTTTTTT. Protein product: CASSGQGRGLATNEKLFF.

This clonotype was observed at least ten times. The chain uses TRBV28 and TRBJ1-2; D is unclear. The CDR3 length is 12 residues. Per the germline V gene, CDR1 is MDHEN and CDR2 is SYDVKM. V was cut by 0 bases and J by 2 bases, with 1 base left in between. CDR3 residues: CASSLWNYGYTF. CDR3 DNA: TGTGCCAGCAGTTTATGGAACTATGGCTACACCTTC.

The chain carries TRBV7-6 and TRBJ1-1; D may be TRBD1 (5 bases). The V end was cut by 4 bases, the J end by 7 bases, with 19 bases between. CDR3 length equals 15 residues. Germline CDR1 reads SGHVS; CDR2 reads FNYEAQ. The CDR3 DNA reads as TGTGCCAGCAGCTGGGGTACCGGGAGACAGAATGAAGCTTTCTTT. This gives the protein CASSWGTGRQNEAFF. Full variable domain (outside the CDR3, taken from reference TRBV7-6 and TRBJ1-1): GAGVSQSPRYKVTKRGQDVALRCDPISGHVSLYWYRQALGQGPEFLTYFNYEAQQDKSGLPNDRFSAERPEGSISTLTIQRTEQRDSAMYRCASSWGTGRQNEAFFGQGTRLTVV.

The chain links TRBV7-2 to TRBJ2-5; tentatively, D is TRBD1 (6 bases). CDR1 and CDR2 (germline): SGHTA, FQGNSA. This CDR3 has 16 amino acids. The V and J ends lost 5 bases and 2 bases respectively, with 18 bases between them. The CDR3 region is CASSVGGGGGQETQYF. The DNA of the CDR3 is TGTGCCAGCAGCGTTGGGGGCGGAGGCGGGCAAGAGACCCAGTACTTC.

A remark on this clonotype: An end of the junction differs from the germline gene, which may be a read error. The V and J genes are TRBV5-1 and TRBJ2-5; the match to TRBD1 covers 7 bases. This CDR3 comprises 14 residues. CDR1 SGHRS and CDR2 YFSETQ come from the germline V gene. The CDR3 loop is CASSSDRTQDTQYF. The DNA of the CDR3 is TGCGCCAGCAGCTCGGACAGGACCCAAGACACCCAGTACTTC.

This clonotype came up a few times. The rearrangement uses TRBV20-1 and TRBJ1-1; weak D call: TRBD1 (5 bases). V dropped 3 bases and J dropped 0 bases, with 23 bases sitting between them. There are 18 residues in the CDR3. Germline CDR1 and CDR2: DFQATT and SNEGSKA (reference sequence). CDR3 in DNA: TGCAGTGCTAGTATGCAGGGTTTGGGGTTTGTGATGAACACTGAAGCTTTCTTT. It translates to CSASMQGLGFVMNTEAFF.